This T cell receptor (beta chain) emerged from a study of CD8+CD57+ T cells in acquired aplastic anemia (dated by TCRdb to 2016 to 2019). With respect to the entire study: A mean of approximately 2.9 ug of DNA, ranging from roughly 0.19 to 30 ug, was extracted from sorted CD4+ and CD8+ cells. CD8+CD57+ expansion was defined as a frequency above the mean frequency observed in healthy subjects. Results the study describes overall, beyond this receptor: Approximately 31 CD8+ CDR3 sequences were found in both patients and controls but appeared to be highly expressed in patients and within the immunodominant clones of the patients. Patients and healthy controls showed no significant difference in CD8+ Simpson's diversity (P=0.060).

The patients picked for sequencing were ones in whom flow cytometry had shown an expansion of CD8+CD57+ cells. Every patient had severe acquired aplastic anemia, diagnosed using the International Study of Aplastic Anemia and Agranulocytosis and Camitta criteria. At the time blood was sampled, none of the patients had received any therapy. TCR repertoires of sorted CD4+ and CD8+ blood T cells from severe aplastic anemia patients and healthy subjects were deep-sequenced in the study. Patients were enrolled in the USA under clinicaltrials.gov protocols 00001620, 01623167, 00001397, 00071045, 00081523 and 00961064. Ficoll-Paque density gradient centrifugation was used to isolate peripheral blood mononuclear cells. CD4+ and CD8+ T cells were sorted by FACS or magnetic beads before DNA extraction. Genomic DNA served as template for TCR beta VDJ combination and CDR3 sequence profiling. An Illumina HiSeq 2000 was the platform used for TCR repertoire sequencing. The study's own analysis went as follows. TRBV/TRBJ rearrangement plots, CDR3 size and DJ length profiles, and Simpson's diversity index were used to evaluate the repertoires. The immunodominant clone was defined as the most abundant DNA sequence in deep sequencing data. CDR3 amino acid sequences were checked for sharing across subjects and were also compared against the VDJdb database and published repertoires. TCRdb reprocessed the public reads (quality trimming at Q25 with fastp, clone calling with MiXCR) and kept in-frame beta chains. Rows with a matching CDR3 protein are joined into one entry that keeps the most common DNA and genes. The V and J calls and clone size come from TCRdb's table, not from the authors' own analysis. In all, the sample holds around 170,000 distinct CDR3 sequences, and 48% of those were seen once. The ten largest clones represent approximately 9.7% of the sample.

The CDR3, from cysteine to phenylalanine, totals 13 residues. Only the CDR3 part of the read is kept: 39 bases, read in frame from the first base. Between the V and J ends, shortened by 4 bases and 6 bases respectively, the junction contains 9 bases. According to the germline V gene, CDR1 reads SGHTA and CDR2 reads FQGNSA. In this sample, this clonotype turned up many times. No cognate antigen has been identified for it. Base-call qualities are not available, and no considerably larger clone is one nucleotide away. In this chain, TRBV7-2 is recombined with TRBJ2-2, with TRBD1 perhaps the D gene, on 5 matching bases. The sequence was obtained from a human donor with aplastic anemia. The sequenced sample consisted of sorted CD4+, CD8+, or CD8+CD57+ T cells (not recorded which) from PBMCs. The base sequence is TGTGCCAGCAGCTCCGCAGGGTCCGGGGAGCTGTTTTTT. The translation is CASSSAGSGELFF.